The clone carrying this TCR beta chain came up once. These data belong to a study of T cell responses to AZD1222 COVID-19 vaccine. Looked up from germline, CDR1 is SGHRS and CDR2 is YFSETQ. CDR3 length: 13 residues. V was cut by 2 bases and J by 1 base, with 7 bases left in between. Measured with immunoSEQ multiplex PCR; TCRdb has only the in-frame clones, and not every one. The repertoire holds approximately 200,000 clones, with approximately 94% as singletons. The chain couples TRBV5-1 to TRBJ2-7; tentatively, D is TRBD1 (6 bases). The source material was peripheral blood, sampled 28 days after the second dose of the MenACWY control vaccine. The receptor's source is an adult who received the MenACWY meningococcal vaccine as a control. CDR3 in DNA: TGCGCCAGCAGCTTTACAGGGTCCTACGAGCAGTACTTC. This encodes CASSFTGSYEQYF.